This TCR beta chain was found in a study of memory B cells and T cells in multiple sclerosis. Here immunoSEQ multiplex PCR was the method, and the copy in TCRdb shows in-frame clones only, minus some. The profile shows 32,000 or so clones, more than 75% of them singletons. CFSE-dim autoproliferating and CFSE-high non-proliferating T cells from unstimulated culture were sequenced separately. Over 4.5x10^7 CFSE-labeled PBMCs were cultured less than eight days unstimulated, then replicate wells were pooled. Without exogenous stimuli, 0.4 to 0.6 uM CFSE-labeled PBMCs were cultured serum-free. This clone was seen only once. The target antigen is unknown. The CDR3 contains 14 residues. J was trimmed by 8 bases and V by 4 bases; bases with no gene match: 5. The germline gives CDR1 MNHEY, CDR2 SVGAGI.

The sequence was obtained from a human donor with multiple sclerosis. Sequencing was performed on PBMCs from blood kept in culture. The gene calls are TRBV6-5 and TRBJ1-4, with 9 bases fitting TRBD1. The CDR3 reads CASSSDRGREKLFF. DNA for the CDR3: TGTGCCAGCAGTTCGGACAGGGGTAGAGAAAAACTGTTTTTT.